These 21 T cell receptor beta chains were all obtained from the same sample, sequenced in a study of cytomegalovirus exposure and HLA in healthy donors. 60 Vbeta and 13 Jbeta primers were used in PCR. Profiling relied on immunoSEQ multiplex PCR, and the TCRdb table lists in-frame clones only, not all of them. Counted here are 77,000 or so clones, about 79% occurring once; the ten biggest clones make up 1.6%. The sample consisted of PBMCs. Receptors were obtained from a man aged 40-49 years in good health and CMV-seronegative.

The chain recombines TRBV18 with TRBJ2-1; 9 bases fit TRBD1. CDR3 size: 15 residues. Germline CDR1 reads KGHSH; CDR2 reads LQKENI. V shed 3 bases, J shed 4 bases, and the junction held 4 bases outside the gene matches. The DNA of the CDR3 is TGTGCCAGCTCACCGGGGACAGGGAGGTACAATGAGCAGTTCTTC. Translating gives CASSPGTGRYNEQFF.

V gene TRBV6-1 combines with J gene TRBJ1-4; D is perhaps TRBD1 (5 bases). CDR3 size: 13 residues. V lost 8 bases, J lost 6 bases, and 13 bases lay in between. Germline V gene lookup returns CDR1 MNHNS and CDR2 SASEGT. In DNA form, the CDR3 reads TGTGCCAGCTCAGGGCCCACCCATGAAAAACTGTTTTTT. The encoded protein is CASSGPTHEKLFF.

The V and J genes are TRBV11-2 and TRBJ2-3, with a tentative D call TRBD2 (6 bases). V was clipped by 6 bases and J by 2 bases, with 9 bases between them. The length of the CDR3 is 13 residues. CDR1 and CDR2 (germline): SGHAT, FQNNGV. The CDR3 DNA reads as TGTGCCAGCAGACTAGCTGCCACAGATACGCAGTATTTT. Residues: CASRLAATDTQYF.

This chain connects TRBV18 to TRBJ1-3; D may be TRBD1 (6 bases). Between the trimmed V and J ends, which lost 5 bases and 3 bases, there was a span of 8 bases. From germline, CDR1 is KGHSH and CDR2 LQKENI. The length of the CDR3 is 13 residues. In nucleotides, the CDR3 is TGTGCCAGCTCATCGGACAGTGGAAACACCATATATTTT. Protein: CASSSDSGNTIYF.

The chain has TRBV7-8 and TRBJ2-1; TRBD2 might be the D (5 bases). Germline assignment: CDR1 SGHVS and CDR2 FQNEAQ. Trimming cost V 1 base and J 6 bases, with 13 bases left between them. The CDR3 consists of 15 residues. The CDR3, as DNA: TGTGCCAGCAGCTTAGATAGCGTGGTTGGCAATGAGCAGTTCTTC. This translates into CASSLDSVVGNEQFF. Looking up the rest from reference TRBV7-8 and TRBJ2-1 gives the full variable domain: GAGVSQSPRYKVAKRGQDVALRCDPISGHVSLFWYQQALGQGPEFLTYFQNEAQLDKSGLPSDRFFAERPEGSVSTLKIQRTQQEDSAVYLCASSLDSVVGNEQFFGPGTRLTVL.

The chain recombines TRBV11-2 with TRBJ1-6; perhaps TRBD1 as D (6 bases). There are 16 residues in the CDR3. Germline CDR1 and CDR2: SGHAT and FQNNGV. V shed 1 base and J shed 7 bases, with 14 bases lying between them. In nucleotides, the CDR3 is TGTGCCAGCAGCTTAGTGGCGGGGGCGACAAATTCACCCCTCCACTTT. This sequence encodes CASSLVAGATNSPLHF.

The J gene is TRBJ1-4, the V gene TRBV9, with D possibly matching TRBD1 (5 bases). This CDR3 is built from 15 residues. V was trimmed by 4 bases and J by 4 bases, leaving 14 bases between them. CDR1 and CDR2 from the germline V gene are SGDLS and YYNGEE. The CDR3 DNA sequence: TGTGCCAGCAGCCCGCAGACAGCCGTTAATGAAAAACTGTTTTTT. Translation gives CASSPQTAVNEKLFF.

This clone was recorded a few times. V is TRBV28 and J is TRBJ1-2; 12 bases align to TRBD1. Germline CDR1 and CDR2: MDHEN and SYDVKM. CDR3 length equals 16 residues. After removal of 3 bases from V and 5 bases from J, the junction contained 7 bases not matched to a gene. The CDR3 region is CASSFRGQGAGYGYTF. The CDR3, as DNA: TGTGCCAGCAGTTTTAGGGGACAGGGGGCAGGGTATGGCTACACCTTC.

This chain links TRBV7-3 with TRBJ1-2, with TRBD1 matching over 11 bases. The J segment lost 8 bases and the V segment lost 5 bases, leaving 7 bases of the junction unmatched. Germline CDR1 and CDR2: SGHTA and FQGTGA. CDR3 length: 14 amino acids. The CDR3 DNA sequence: TGTGCCAGCAGCCCCGGACAGGGGGCGTCCGGCTACACCTTC. Protein: CASSPGQGASGYTF.

The table lists this clone with a few counts. The chain employs TRBV12-5 and TRBJ2-1; 7 nucleotides match TRBD2. This CDR3 has 15 amino acids. CDR1 LGHNT and CDR2 FRNRAP come from the germline V gene. The V and J ends lost 1 base and 7 bases, in that order; junction bases with no gene match: 7. The CDR3 region has the DNA TGTGCTAGTGGTTTGGGCGGGAGAGCCTCGAATGAGCAGTTCTTC. It is translated as CASGLGGRASNEQFF.

The chain recombines TRBV6-6 with TRBJ2-1, with TRBD2 identical over 7 bases. V shed 6 bases, J shed 0 bases, and the junction held 2 bases outside the gene matches. Germline CDR1 is MNHNY and CDR2 is SVGAGI (reference sequence). This CDR3 is 14 amino acids long. The CDR3 DNA reads TGTGCCAGCAGGCTAGCGGACTCCTACAATGAGCAGTTCTTC. This sequence encodes CASRLADSYNEQFF.

The chain carries TRBV19 and TRBJ2-1, with 8 bases fitting TRBD1. The CDR3 contains 13 residues. Germline-derived CDR1 and CDR2 are LNHDA and SQIVND (reference sequence). V shed 5 bases, J shed 14 bases, and the junction held 11 bases outside the gene matches. This CDR3 reads CASSADRAAAEFF. CDR3 nucleotides: TGTGCCAGTAGTGCGGACAGGGCTGCGGCCGAGTTCTTC.

The chain joins TRBV11-2 to TRBJ2-1; weak D call: TRBD2 (6 bases). V lost 6 bases and J 9 bases, leaving 12 bases between the germline ends. CDR3 size: 12 residues. Germline assignment: CDR1 SGHAT and CDR2 FQNNGV. CDR3 nucleotides: TGTGCCAGCAGTCAAACCGGGGGTGAGCAGTTCTTC. Protein: CASSQTGGEQFF.

CDR3 amino acids: CAWSVGTGLNTEAFF. CDR3 nucleotide sequence: TGTGCCTGGAGTGTGGGTACAGGTTTGAACACTGAAGCTTTCTTT. The V gene is TRBV30, the J gene TRBJ1-1; D possibly corresponds to TRBD1 (5 bases). Trimming removed 0 bases at V and 0 bases at J, with 11 bases between. Germline V lookup: CDR1 GTSNPN, CDR2 SVGIG (reference sequence). The CDR3 loop spans 15 amino acids.

This chain uses TRBV28 with TRBJ2-7; a weak D match, TRBD2 (6 bases). Looked up from germline, CDR1 is MDHEN and CDR2 is SYDVKM. V lost 7 bases to trimming and J lost 4 bases, with 14 bases between them. This CDR3 has 13 residues. Here the CDR3 reads CASMGRGTYEQYF. CDR3 bases: TGTGCCAGCATGGGACGCGGGACGTACGAGCAGTACTTC.

The chain is built from TRBV27 and TRBJ2-2; 8 nucleotides agree with TRBD2. V was clipped by 4 bases and J by 0 bases; unmatched bases: 4. Germline values: CDR1 MNHEY, CDR2 SMNVEV (reference sequence). This CDR3 comprises 16 residues. Here the CDR3 DNA reads TGTGCCAGCAGTTCAAAAGCGGGAGCGAACACCGGGGAGCTGTTTTTT. As protein: CASSSKAGANTGELFF.

The chain has TRBV9 and TRBJ2-1; 10 nucleotides line up with TRBD2. The CDR3 totals 16 residues. V gave up 0 bases and J gave up 8 bases; unmatched junction bases: 8. Germline lookup yields CDR1 SGDLS and CDR2 YYNGEE. CDR3 amino acids: CASSVGLAGASYEQFF. In DNA form, the CDR3 reads TGTGCCAGCAGCGTAGGGCTAGCGGGAGCATCATATGAGCAGTTCTTC.

This rearrangement joins TRBV18 to TRBJ2-2; 7 nucleotides agree with TRBD2. V shed 3 bases, J shed 3 bases, and the junction held 10 bases outside the gene matches. CDR3 length equals 17 residues. Germline V lookup: CDR1 KGHSH, CDR2 LQKENI. DNA of the CDR3: TGTGCCAGCTCACCGACTTGGGGGGGAGCCCACACCGGGGAGCTGTTTTTT. It yields the protein CASSPTWGGAHTGELFF.

The gene calls are TRBV7-8 and TRBJ1-6; 9 nucleotides agree with TRBD1. The germline V gene encodes CDR1 SGHVS and CDR2 FQNEAQ. The CDR3 extends over 17 amino acids. The V segment lost 1 base and the J segment 9 bases; nucleotides outside the gene matches: 10. In DNA form, the CDR3 reads TGTGCCAGCAGCTTAGGGTCCCTTAGACAGGGGGGTTCACCCCTCCACTTT. Amino acid sequence: CASSLGSLRQGGSPLHF.

This chain uses TRBV5-4 with TRBJ2-7; D remains unclear. The V end lost 4 bases, the J end lost 1 base, and 15 bases lay between the germline ends. This CDR3 is 15 amino acids long. Per germline, CDR1 SGHNT and CDR2 YYREEE (reference sequence). The CDR3 sequence is CASSQTEDPSYEQYF. The CDR3 DNA follows: TGTGCCAGCAGCCAAACCGAGGATCCTTCCTACGAGCAGTACTTC.

This clone has more than one count but fewer than ten. The chain uses TRBV28 and TRBJ1-5, with 9 bases fitting TRBD1. The germline CDR1 and CDR2 sequences are MDHEN and SYDVKM. The CDR3 runs 14 residues. J was trimmed by 5 bases and V by 5 bases; bases with no gene match: 4. For the CDR3, the DNA is TGTGCCAGCAGTACGACAGGGGGGTATCAGCCCCAGCATTTT. Encoded protein: CASSTTGGYQPQHF.